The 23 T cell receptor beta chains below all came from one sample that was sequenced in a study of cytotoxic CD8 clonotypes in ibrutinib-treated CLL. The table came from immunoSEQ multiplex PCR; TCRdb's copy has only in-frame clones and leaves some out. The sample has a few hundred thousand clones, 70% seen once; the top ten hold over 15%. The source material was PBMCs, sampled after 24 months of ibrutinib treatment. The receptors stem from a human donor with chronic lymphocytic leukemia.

The chain's CDR3 is CASSPRPSGLSYNEQFF. CDR3 DNA: TGTGCCAGCTCACCACGTCCTAGCGGCCTCTCCTACAATGAGCAGTTCTTC. The chain carries TRBV18 and TRBJ2-1, with 7 bases fitting TRBD2. Per germline, CDR1 KGHSH and CDR2 LQKENI. This CDR3 comprises 17 residues. Trimming removed 1 base from V and 0 bases from J; junction bases left unmatched: 6.

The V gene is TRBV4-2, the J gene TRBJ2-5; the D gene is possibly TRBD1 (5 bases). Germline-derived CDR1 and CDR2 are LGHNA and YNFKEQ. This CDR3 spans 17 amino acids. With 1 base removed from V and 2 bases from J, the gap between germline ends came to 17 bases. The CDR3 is CASSQVGAGNPQETQYF. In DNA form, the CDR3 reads TGTGCCAGCAGCCAAGTAGGGGCAGGGAACCCTCAAGAGACCCAGTACTTC.

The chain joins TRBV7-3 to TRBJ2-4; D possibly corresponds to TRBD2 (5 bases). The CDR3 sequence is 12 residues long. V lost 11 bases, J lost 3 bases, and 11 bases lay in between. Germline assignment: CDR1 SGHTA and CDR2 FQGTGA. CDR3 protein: CALQEDKNIQYF. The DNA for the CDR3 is TGTGCCCTTCAGGAGGACAAAAACATTCAGTACTTC. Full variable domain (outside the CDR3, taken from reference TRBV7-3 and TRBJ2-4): GAGVSQTPSNKVTEKGKYVELRCDPISGHTALYWYRQSLGQGPEFLIYFQGTGAADDSGLPNDRFFAVRPEGSVSTLKIQRTERGDSAVYLCALQEDKNIQYFGAGTRLSVL.

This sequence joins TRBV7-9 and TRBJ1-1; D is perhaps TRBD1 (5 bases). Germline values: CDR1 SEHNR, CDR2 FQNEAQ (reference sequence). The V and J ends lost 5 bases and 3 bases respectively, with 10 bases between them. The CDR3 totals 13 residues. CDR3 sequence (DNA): TGTGCCAGCAGCCAACAGGCTGACACTGAAGCTTTCTTT. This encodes CASSQQADTEAFF.

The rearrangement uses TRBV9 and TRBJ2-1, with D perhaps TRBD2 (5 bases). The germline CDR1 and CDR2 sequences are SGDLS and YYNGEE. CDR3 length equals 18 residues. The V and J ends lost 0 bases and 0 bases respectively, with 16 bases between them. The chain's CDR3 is CASSVEKAAASSYNEQFF. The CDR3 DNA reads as TGTGCCAGCAGCGTAGAGAAAGCGGCAGCAAGCTCCTACAATGAGCAGTTCTTC. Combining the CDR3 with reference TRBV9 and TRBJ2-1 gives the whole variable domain DSGVTQTPKHLITATGQRVTLRCSPRSGDLSVYWYQQSLDQGLQFLIQYYNGEERAKGNILERFSAQQFPDLHSELNLSSLELGDSALYFCASSVEKAAASSYNEQFFGPGTRLTVL.

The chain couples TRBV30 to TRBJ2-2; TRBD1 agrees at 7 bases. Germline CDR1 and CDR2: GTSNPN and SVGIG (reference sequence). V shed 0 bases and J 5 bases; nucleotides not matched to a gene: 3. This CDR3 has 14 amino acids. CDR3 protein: CAWSVGQRTGELFF. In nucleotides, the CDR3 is TGTGCCTGGAGTGTGGGACAGAGGACCGGGGAGCTGTTTTTT.

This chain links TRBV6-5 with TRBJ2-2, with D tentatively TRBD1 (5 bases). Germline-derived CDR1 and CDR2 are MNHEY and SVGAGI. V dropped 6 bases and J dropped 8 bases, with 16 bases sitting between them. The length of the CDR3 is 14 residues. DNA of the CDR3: TGTGCCAGCAGATACGGACACATCAAAGGGGAGCTGTTTTTT. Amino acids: CASRYGHIKGELFF.

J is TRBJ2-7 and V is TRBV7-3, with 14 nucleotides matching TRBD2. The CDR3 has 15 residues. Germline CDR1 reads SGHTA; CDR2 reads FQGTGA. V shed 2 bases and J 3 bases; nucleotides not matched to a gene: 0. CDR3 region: CASSLGLAGGYEQYF. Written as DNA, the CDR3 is TGTGCCAGCAGCTTAGGACTAGCGGGAGGCTACGAGCAGTACTTC.

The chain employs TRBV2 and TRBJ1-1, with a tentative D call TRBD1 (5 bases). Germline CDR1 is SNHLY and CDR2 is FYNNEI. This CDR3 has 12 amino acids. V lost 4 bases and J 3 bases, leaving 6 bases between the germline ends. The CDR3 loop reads CASSARDTEAFF. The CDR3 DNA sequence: TGTGCCAGCAGTGCCAGGGACACTGAAGCTTTCTTT. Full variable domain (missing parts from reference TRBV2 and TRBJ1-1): EPEVTQTPSHQVTQMGQEVILRCVPISNHLYFYWYRQILGQKVEFLVSFYNNEISEKSEIFDDQFSVERPDGSNFTLKIRSTKLEDSAMYFCASSARDTEAFFGQGTRLTVV.

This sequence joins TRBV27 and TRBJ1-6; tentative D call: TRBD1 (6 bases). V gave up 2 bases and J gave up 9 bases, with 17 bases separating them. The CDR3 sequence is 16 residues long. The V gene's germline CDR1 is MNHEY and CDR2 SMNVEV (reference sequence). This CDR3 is CASSLKAGGAGSPLHF. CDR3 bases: TGTGCCAGCAGTTTAAAAGCTGGGGGCGCAGGTTCACCCCTCCACTTT.

CDR3: CASAWGNQPQHF. The CDR3 region has the DNA TGTGCCAGCGCCTGGGGGAACCAGCCCCAGCATTTT. The chain couples TRBV11-2 to TRBJ1-5; D is possibly TRBD1 (5 bases). Germline V gene data show CDR1 as SGHAT and CDR2 as FQNNGV. The CDR3 consists of 12 residues. The ends were cut back, 8 bases at V and 7 bases at J, with 12 bases in the middle.

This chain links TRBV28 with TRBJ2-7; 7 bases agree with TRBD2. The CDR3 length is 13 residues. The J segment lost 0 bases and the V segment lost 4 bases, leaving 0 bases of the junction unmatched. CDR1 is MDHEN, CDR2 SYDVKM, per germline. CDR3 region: CASSWGGSYEQYF. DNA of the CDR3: TGTGCCAGCAGTTGGGGGGGCTCCTACGAGCAGTACTTC.

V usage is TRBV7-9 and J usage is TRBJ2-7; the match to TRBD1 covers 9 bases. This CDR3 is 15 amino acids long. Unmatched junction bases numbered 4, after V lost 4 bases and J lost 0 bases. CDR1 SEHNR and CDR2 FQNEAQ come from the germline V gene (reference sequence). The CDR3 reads CASSSRDRVSYEQYF. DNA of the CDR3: TGTGCCAGCAGCTCAAGGGACAGGGTCTCCTACGAGCAGTACTTC.

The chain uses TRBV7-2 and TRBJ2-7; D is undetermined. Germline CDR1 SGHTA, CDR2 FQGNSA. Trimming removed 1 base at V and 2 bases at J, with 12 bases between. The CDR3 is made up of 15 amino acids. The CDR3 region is CASSLDSRDTYEQYF. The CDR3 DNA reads TGTGCCAGCAGCTTAGATAGCAGAGACACCTACGAGCAGTACTTC.

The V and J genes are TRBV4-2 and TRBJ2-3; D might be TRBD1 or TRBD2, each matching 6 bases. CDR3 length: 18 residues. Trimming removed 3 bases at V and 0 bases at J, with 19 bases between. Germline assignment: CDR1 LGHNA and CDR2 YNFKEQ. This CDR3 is CASSQGTRGTFSTDTQYF. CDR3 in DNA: TGTGCCAGCAGCCAGGGGACGAGGGGGACTTTCAGCACAGATACGCAGTATTTT.

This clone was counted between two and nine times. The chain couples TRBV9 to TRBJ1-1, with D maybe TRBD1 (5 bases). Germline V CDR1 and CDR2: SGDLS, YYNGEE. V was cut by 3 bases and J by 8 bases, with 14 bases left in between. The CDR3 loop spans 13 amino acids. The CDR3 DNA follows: TGTGCCAGCAGCGCCCGAATAGCAGGGGAAGCTTTCTTT. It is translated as CASSARIAGEAFF.

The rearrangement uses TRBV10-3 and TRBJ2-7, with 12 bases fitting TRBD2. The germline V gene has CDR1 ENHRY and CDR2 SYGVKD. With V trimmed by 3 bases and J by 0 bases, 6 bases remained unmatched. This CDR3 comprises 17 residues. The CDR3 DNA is TGTGCCATCAGTGAACTAGCGGGAGGCTCCCGCTCCTACGAGCAGTACTTC. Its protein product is CAISELAGGSRSYEQYF.

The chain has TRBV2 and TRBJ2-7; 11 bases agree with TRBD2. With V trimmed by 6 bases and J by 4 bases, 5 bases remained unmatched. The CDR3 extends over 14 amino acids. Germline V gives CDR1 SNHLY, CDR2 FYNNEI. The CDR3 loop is CASRRTSGQYEQYF. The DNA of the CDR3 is TGTGCCAGCAGGCGGACTAGCGGGCAGTACGAGCAGTACTTC.

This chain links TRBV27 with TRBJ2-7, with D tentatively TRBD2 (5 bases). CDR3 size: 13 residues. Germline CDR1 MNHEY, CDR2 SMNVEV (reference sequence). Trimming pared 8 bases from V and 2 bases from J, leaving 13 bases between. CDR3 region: CASSHGLPYEQYF. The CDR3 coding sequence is TGTGCCAGCTCCCACGGACTGCCCTACGAGCAGTACTTC.

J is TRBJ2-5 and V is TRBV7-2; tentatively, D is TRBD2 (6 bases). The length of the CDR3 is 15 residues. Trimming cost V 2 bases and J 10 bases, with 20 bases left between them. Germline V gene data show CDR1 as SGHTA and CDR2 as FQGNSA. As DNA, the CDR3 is TGTGCCAGCAGCTTAAGAACGGGAGCGTGGGATATCCAGTACTTC. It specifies CASSLRTGAWDIQYF.

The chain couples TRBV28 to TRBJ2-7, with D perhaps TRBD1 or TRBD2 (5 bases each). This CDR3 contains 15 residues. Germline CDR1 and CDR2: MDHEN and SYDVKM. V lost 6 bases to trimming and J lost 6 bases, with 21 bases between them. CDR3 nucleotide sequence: TGTGCCAGCAGCGTCCGTACAGACAGTGGACTCGAGCAGTACTTC. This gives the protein CASSVRTDSGLEQYF.

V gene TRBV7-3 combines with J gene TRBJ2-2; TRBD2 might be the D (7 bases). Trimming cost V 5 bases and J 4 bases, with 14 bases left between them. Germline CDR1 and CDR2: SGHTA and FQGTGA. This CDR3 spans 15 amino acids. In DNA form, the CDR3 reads TGTGCCAGCAGCCCAAGCGGGACAACCACCGGGGAGCTGTTTTTT. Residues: CASSPSGTTTGELFF.

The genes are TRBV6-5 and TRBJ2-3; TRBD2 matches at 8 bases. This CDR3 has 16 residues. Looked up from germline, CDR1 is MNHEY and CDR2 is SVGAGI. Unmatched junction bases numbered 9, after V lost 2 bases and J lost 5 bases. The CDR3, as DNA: TGTGCCAGCAGTTACGATGGGGCGGGAGGACGAGATACGCAGTATTTT. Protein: CASSYDGAGGRDTQYF.